This T cell receptor beta chain was obtained from a study of blood T cells in healthy people across ages. Germline V gives CDR1 MNHEY, CDR2 SVGAGI. V dropped 8 bases and J dropped 2; count of bases not matched to a gene: 13. This CDR3 contains 16 residues. Then a second PCR, running roughly 6 to 12 cycles, was carried out with a sample-barcoded 5' primer and a J-beta primer mix. One entry per CDR3 protein, called by TCRdb with MiXCR from the 5' RACE reads. The profile shows fewer than 2,000,000 distinct CDR3 sequences, 34% of them singletons. The sequence was collected from a woman in her thirties in good health. What was sequenced was blood. V gene TRBV6-5 combines with J gene TRBJ2-5, with 8 bases matching TRBD1. The CDR3 bases are TGTGCCAGCCTACCGACCAGGACAGGGATACAAGAGACCCAGTACTTC. It is translated as CASLPTRTGIQETQYF.